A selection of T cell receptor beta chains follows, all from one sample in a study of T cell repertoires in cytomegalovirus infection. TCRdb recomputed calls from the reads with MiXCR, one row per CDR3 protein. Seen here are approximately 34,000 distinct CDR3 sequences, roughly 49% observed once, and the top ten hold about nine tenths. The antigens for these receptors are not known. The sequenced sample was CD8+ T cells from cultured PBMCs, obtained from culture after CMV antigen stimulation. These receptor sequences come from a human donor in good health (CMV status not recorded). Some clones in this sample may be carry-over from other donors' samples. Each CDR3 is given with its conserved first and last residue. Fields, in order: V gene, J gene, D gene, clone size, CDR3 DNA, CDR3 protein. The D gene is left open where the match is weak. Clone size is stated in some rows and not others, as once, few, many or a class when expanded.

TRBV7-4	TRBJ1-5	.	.	TGTGCCAGCAGCTCCCTAAATAGTGGCAATCAGCCCCAGCATTTT	CASSSLNSGNQPQHF
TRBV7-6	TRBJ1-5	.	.	TGTGCCAGCAGTTCGGACCGGGGACAGCCCCAGCATTTT	CASSSDRGQPQHF
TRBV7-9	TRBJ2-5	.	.	TGTGCCAGCAGCTTAGTACAGAGCCAAGAGACCCAGTACTTC	CASSLVQSQETQYF
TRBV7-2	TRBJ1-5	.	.	TGTGCCAGCAGCTGGGGGGGTAATCAGCCCCAGCATTTT	CASSWGGNQPQHF
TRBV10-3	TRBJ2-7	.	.	TGTGCCATCAGTGAGCTTCCGGACAGCTCCTACGAGCAGTACTTC	CAISELPDSSYEQYF
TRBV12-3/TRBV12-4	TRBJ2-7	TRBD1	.	TGTGCCAGCAGTTTATGGGACAGGCCTTATTCGGAGCAGTACTTC	CASSLWDRPYSEQYF
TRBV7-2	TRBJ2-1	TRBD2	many	TGTGCCAGCAGCTTATACCCGAGCGGGGGGGCCGGGCGCGAGCAGTTCTTC	CASSLYPSGGAGREQFF
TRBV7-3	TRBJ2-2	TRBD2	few	TGTGCCAGCAGCCCATCTAGCGGCTACACCGGGGAGCTGTTTTTT	CASSPSSGYTGELFF
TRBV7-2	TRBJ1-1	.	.	TGTGCCAGCAGCTTTATCGGCACTGAAGCTTTCTTT	CASSFIGTEAFF
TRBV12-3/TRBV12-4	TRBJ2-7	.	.	TGTGCCAGCAGTCTAATAAGTCTCAAAGCCTACGAGCAGTACTTC	CASSLISLKAYEQYF